The 30 T cell receptor beta chains reported below all come from one sample, sequenced in a study of long-term antiretroviral therapy in people with HIV. It was version v3.0 of the immunoSEQ assay that was run at survey level. TCRdb's table, derived via immunoSEQ multiplex PCR, lists solely in-frame clones and lacks some. The sample has some 30,000 clones; approximately 90% are singletons. Sequenced here: unsorted PBMCs, sampled 1.8 years after starting antiretroviral therapy. Receptors originate from a woman under 30 with HIV.

V usage is TRBV10-3 and J usage is TRBJ2-5; D uncertain. Deletions cut 3 bases from V and 2 bases from J, with 7 bases between. Per the germline V gene, CDR1 is ENHRY and CDR2 is SYGVKD. The CDR3 contains 13 residues. This CDR3 reads CAISDWGQETQYF. CDR3 sequence (DNA): TGTGCCATCAGTGATTGGGGACAAGAGACCCAGTACTTC.

This clone was seen once. This chain's CDR3 is CASRTRAETYEQYF. CDR3 in DNA: TGTGCCAGCAGAACCCGGGCAGAGACCTACGAGCAGTACTTC. The genes are TRBV6-1 and TRBJ2-7; D uncertain. The CDR3 is 14 amino acids. Germline V gene lookup returns CDR1 MNHNS and CDR2 SASEGT. V dropped 6 bases and J dropped 2 bases, with 14 bases sitting between them.

J is TRBJ1-1 and V is TRBV19; TRBD1 is a possible D gene (5 bases). CDR1 LNHDA and CDR2 SQIVND come from the germline V gene (reference sequence). The V end lost 7 bases, the J end lost 3 bases, and 21 bases lay between the germline ends. The CDR3 consists of 16 residues. The CDR3 loop is CASTPEGAGWDTEAFF. The CDR3 nucleotides read TGTGCCAGTACCCCCGAGGGTGCAGGGTGGGACACTGAAGCTTTCTTT.

The CDR3 loop is CASTIWGVETQYF. The CDR3 DNA reads TGTGCCAGCACCATTTGGGGAGTAGAGACCCAGTACTTC. This chain connects TRBV2 to TRBJ2-5, with TRBD2 as a possible D gene (5 bases). This CDR3 has 13 amino acids. Germline V gives CDR1 SNHLY, CDR2 FYNNEI. V was pared by 7 bases and J by 4 bases, with 13 bases between.

The V gene is TRBV6-1, the J gene TRBJ2-6, with D perhaps being TRBD1 or TRBD2 (6 bases each). Germline V gene data show CDR1 as MNHNS and CDR2 as SASEGT. Trimming took 2 bases from V and 2 from J, leaving 7 bases between them. This CDR3 spans 15 amino acids. The CDR3 DNA reads as TGTGCCAGCAGTGAAAGGGGGGCTGGGGCCAACGTCCTGACTTTC. This encodes CASSERGAGANVLTF.

The chain is built from TRBV11-2 and TRBJ2-3; possibly TRBD1 or TRBD2 for D (6 bases each). The CDR3 extends over 19 amino acids. Trimming removed 2 bases from V and 3 bases from J, with 24 bases in between. Germline V gene sequence: CDR1 SGHAT, CDR2 FQNNGV. The CDR3 DNA reads TGTGCCAGCAGCTTAAATTCTCGGGGGATGGGGGGCGGTACAGATACGCAGTATTTT. Translation gives CASSLNSRGMGGGTDTQYF.

CDR3 coding DNA: TGTGCCAGTAGTCAGGGCAGGAATCAGCCCCAGCATTTT. Amino acid sequence: CASSQGRNQPQHF. This rearrangement joins TRBV19 to TRBJ1-5; D might be TRBD1 (5 bases). Trimming took 5 bases from V and 4 from J, leaving 9 bases between them. Germline lookup yields CDR1 LNHDA and CDR2 SQIVND (reference sequence). The CDR3 runs 13 residues.

The chain joins TRBV7-2 to TRBJ2-2; D remains ambiguous. Germline CDR1 is SGHTA and CDR2 is FQGNSA. V shed 7 bases and J shed 7 bases, with 16 bases lying between them. CDR3 size: 14 residues. This chain's CDR3 is CASTMGSEGGELFF. The CDR3 bases are TGTGCCAGCACAATGGGTTCGGAAGGCGGGGAGCTGTTTTTT.

The chain has TRBV4-3 and TRBJ2-7, with 8 bases that match TRBD2. Trimming at V came to 1 base and at J to 6 bases, leaving 14 bases not matched to a gene. Germline CDR1 LGHNA, CDR2 YSLEER. This CDR3 is built from 17 residues. CDR3 region: CASSQVNTGGPKSEQYF. The CDR3 bases are TGCGCCAGCAGCCAAGTCAACACGGGAGGGCCAAAATCCGAGCAGTACTTC.

V is TRBV7-9 and J is TRBJ1-4; 11 bases fit TRBD1. Germline V gene lookup returns CDR1 SEHNR and CDR2 FQNEAQ (reference sequence). The CDR3 extends over 13 amino acids. With V trimmed by 5 bases and J by 14 bases, 7 bases remained unmatched. CDR3 loop: CASSPGGQGGLFF. The DNA of the CDR3 is TGTGCCAGCAGCCCAGGGGGACAGGGGGGCCTGTTTTTT.

V usage is TRBV5-1 and J usage is TRBJ1-1; D gene unclear. CDR1 is SGHRS, CDR2 YFSETQ, per germline. Trimming left V 1 base short and J 5 bases short, with 6 bases between. This CDR3 is 12 amino acids long. CDR3 amino acids: CASSLTRTEAFF. The CDR3 DNA is TGCGCCAGCAGCTTGACCAGAACTGAAGCTTTCTTT.

The chain couples TRBV4-1 to TRBJ2-7, with no clear D. Germline V lookup: CDR1 MGHRA, CDR2 YSYEKL. This CDR3 comprises 16 residues. Between the trimmed V and J ends, which lost 0 bases and 2 bases, there was a span of 14 bases. The CDR3 coding sequence is TGCGCCAGCAGCCAAGAAGGGCCGCGGACCGCCTACGAGCAGTACTTC. Translation gives CASSQEGPRTAYEQYF.

The chain combines TRBV7-2 with TRBJ2-3; 10 nucleotides align to TRBD2. Germline CDR1 SGHTA, CDR2 FQGNSA. The J segment lost 3 bases and the V segment lost 2 bases, leaving 8 bases of the junction unmatched. This CDR3 is built from 17 residues. CDR3 sequence reads: CASSLRLAGVGTDTQYF. The CDR3 nucleotides read TGTGCCAGCAGCTTAAGGCTAGCGGGAGTGGGGACAGATACGCAGTATTTT.

By sample fraction, this clone is medium-sized. The chain combines TRBV7-8 with TRBJ1-2; 7 bases are shared with TRBD1. V was pared by 0 bases and J by 8 bases, with 6 bases of the junction left unmatched. The CDR3 has 14 residues. Germline V CDR1 and CDR2: SGHVS, FQNEAQ. CDR3 nucleotides: TGTGCCAGCAGCTTAGCCGAACAGGGGCGCGGCTACACCTTC. This codes for CASSLAEQGRGYTF.

The chain combines TRBV2 with TRBJ2-5; 9 bases match TRBD1. This CDR3 has 13 amino acids. J gave up 2 bases and V 6 bases, and 1 base lay outside the gene matches. Germline-derived CDR1 and CDR2 are SNHLY and FYNNEI. CDR3 amino acids: CASSDRGQETQYF. CDR3 coding DNA: TGTGCCAGCAGCGACAGGGGGCAAGAGACCCAGTACTTC. The variable domain in full, completed from reference TRBV2 and TRBJ2-5, reads EPEVTQTPSHQVTQMGQEVILRCVPISNHLYFYWYRQILGQKVEFLVSFYNNEISEKSEIFDDQFSVERPDGSNFTLKIRSTKLEDSAMYFCASSDRGQETQYFGPGTRLLVL.

V gene TRBV9 combines with J gene TRBJ2-3; possibly TRBD2 for D (6 bases). Between the trimmed V and J ends, which lost 0 bases and 5 bases, there was a span of 10 bases. The CDR3 sequence is 14 residues long. Germline CDR1 and CDR2: SGDLS and YYNGEE. In nucleotides, the CDR3 is TGTGCCAGCAGCGTAGTCGGGAGTAGAGATACGCAGTATTTT. Translated: CASSVVGSRDTQYF.

This chain connects TRBV2 to TRBJ2-2, with 10 nucleotides matching TRBD2. J gave up 6 bases and V 6 bases, and 7 bases lay outside the gene matches. Germline V gene lookup returns CDR1 SNHLY and CDR2 FYNNEI. This CDR3 region has 15 residues. This CDR3 reads CASRLLAGAAGELFF. The CDR3 DNA follows: TGTGCCAGCAGGCTTCTAGCGGGAGCGGCCGGGGAGCTGTTTTTT.

The gene calls are TRBV27 and TRBJ2-7, with 7 bases aligning to TRBD2. J was trimmed by 2 bases and V by 8 bases; bases with no gene match: 18. Looked up from germline, CDR1 is MNHEY and CDR2 is SMNVEV (reference sequence). The CDR3 consists of 17 residues. DNA of the CDR3: TGTGCCAGCGGGACCCGAACCTTAGCGGGTGGCCCCTACGAGCAGTACTTC. Amino acids: CASGTRTLAGGPYEQYF.

V usage is TRBV5-4 and J usage is TRBJ1-1; 8 nucleotides line up with TRBD1. The germline CDR1 and CDR2 sequences are SGHNT and YYREEE (reference sequence). The CDR3 loop spans 16 amino acids. With 4 bases clipped from V and 0 bases from J, the junction kept 8 bases outside the gene matches. DNA of the CDR3: TGTGCCAGCAGCACCCGGGACAGGTCAATGAACACTGAAGCTTTCTTT. This codes for CASSTRDRSMNTEAFF.

The CDR3: CATSRDTDTQYF. The DNA for the CDR3 is TGTGCCACCAGCAGAGACACAGATACGCAGTATTTT. J is TRBJ2-3 and V is TRBV15, with D uncertain. Germline V gene data show CDR1 as LNHNV and CDR2 as YYDKDF (reference sequence). CDR3 size: 12 residues. The ends were cut back, 0 bases at V and 2 bases at J, with 0 bases in the middle.

The chain uses TRBV11-3 and TRBJ2-1; D uncertain. Germline lookup yields CDR1 SGHNT and CDR2 YENEEA. The CDR3 is 11 amino acids. The V end lost 5 bases, the J end lost 8 bases, and 7 bases lay between the germline ends. This CDR3 reads CASSRDYEQFF. The CDR3 DNA reads as TGTGCCAGCAGCCGAGACTATGAGCAGTTCTTC.

The chain uses TRBV5-4 and TRBJ2-3, with D unresolved. Trimming removed 4 bases from V and 7 bases from J, with 19 bases in between. CDR1 is SGHNT, CDR2 YYREEE, per germline (reference sequence). The CDR3 loop spans 15 amino acids. CDR3 loop: CASSLQDGGPHTQYF. In DNA form, the CDR3 reads TGTGCCAGCAGCCTGCAGGACGGTGGCCCTCATACGCAGTATTTT. The whole variable domain, remainder taken from reference TRBV5-4 and TRBJ2-3, is ETGVTQSPTHLIKTRGQQVTLRCSSQSGHNTVSWYQQALGQGPQFIFQYYREEENGRGNFPPRFSGLQFPNYSSELNVNALELDDSALYLCASSLQDGGPHTQYFGPGTRLTVL.

The genes are TRBV5-4 and TRBJ1-2; no clear D. This CDR3 spans 13 amino acids. Germline V gene lookup returns CDR1 SGHNT and CDR2 YYREEE (reference sequence). Trimming removed 3 bases at V and 2 bases at J, with 8 bases between. The CDR3 sequence is CASSSIRNYGYTF. The DNA of the CDR3 is TGTGCCAGCAGCTCCATTAGGAACTATGGCTACACCTTC.

The CDR3 is CASSEGDTDTEAFF. DNA for the CDR3: TGTGCCAGCAGTGAAGGAGACACGGACACTGAAGCTTTCTTT. V gene TRBV6-1 combines with J gene TRBJ1-1; D is unresolved. Germline values: CDR1 MNHNS, CDR2 SASEGT. Between the trimmed V and J ends, which lost 1 base and 3 bases, there was a span of 9 bases. CDR3 length: 14 amino acids.

The chain recombines TRBV15 with TRBJ2-7, with 7 bases matching TRBD1. Germline V lookup: CDR1 LNHNV, CDR2 YYDKDF (reference sequence). This CDR3 comprises 14 residues. V shed 5 bases, J shed 4 bases, and the junction held 8 bases outside the gene matches. CDR3 DNA: TGTGCCACCAGCGCCCGACAGGGTGCGTACGAGCAGTACTTC. Amino acids: CATSARQGAYEQYF.

J is TRBJ1-5 and V is TRBV11-3, with a tentative D call TRBD1 (5 bases). This CDR3 has 19 residues. Germline V gives CDR1 SGHNT, CDR2 YENEEA. V was cut by 0 bases and J by 0 bases, with 18 bases left in between. CDR3 DNA: TGTGCCAGCAGCTTAGATAGGGGTAAGACAGAGTGTAGCAATCAGCCCCAGCATTTT. As protein: CASSLDRGKTECSNQPQHF.

The gene calls are TRBV6-5 and TRBJ2-3, with D perhaps TRBD1 (7 bases). Trimming pared 7 bases from V and 5 bases from J, leaving 19 bases between. Germline CDR1 and CDR2: MNHEY and SVGAGI. This CDR3 contains 15 residues. DNA of the CDR3: TGTGCCAGCAACATGGCGGAGGGGGCAAGAGATACGCAGTATTTT. This codes for CASNMAEGARDTQYF.

CDR3 in DNA: TGTGCCATCAAACCGGGGGAGAATCAGCCCCAGCATTTT. It encodes CAIKPGENQPQHF. J is TRBJ1-5 and V is TRBV10-3; possible D gene TRBD1, 5 bases. This CDR3 contains 13 residues. The germline V and J ends were trimmed by 7 bases and 4 bases, with 11 bases remaining between them. CDR1 ENHRY and CDR2 SYGVKD come from the germline V gene.

This clone was seen a single time. The rearrangement links TRBV4-3 to TRBJ1-2; a possible D gene is TRBD1 (5 bases). This CDR3 has 15 amino acids. Per the germline V gene, CDR1 is LGHNA and CDR2 is YSLEER. V was shortened by 0 bases and J by 4 bases, with 12 bases between the two germline ends. CDR3 residues: CASSQEVGDSYGYTF. CDR3 sequence (DNA): TGCGCCAGCAGCCAAGAAGTAGGTGACAGCTATGGCTACACCTTC.

J is TRBJ2-3 and V is TRBV10-1; 9 bases agree with TRBD1. The CDR3 runs to 17 residues. Germline assignment: CDR1 WNHNN and CDR2 SYGVQD (reference sequence). V trimming: 6 bases; J trimming: 3 bases; junction bases outside the gene matches: 13. The DNA for the CDR3 is TGCGCCAGCAGCCCCAGGACGGGACAGGGTGTGACAGATACGCAGTATTTT. It is translated as CASSPRTGQGVTDTQYF.